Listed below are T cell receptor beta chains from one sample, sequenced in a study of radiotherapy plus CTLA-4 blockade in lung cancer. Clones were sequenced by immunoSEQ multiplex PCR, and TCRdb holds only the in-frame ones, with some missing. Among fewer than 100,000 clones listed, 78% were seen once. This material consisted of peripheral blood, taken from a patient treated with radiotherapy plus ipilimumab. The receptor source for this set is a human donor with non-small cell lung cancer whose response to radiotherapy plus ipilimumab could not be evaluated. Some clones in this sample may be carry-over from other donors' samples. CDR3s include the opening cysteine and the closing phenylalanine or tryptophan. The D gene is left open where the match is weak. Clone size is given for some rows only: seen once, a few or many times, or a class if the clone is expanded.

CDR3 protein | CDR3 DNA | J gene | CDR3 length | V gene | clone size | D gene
CASSPGGSTYEQYF | TGTGCCAGCAGCCCGGGGGGGAGCACCTACGAGCAGTACTTC | TRBJ2-7 | 14 | TRBV5-4 | few | TRBD2
CASSRGRVETQYF | TGTGCCAGCAGCAGGGGCAGGGTGGAGACCCAGTACTTC | TRBJ2-5 | 13 | TRBV2 | NA | NA
CATSSRGSGANVLTF | TGTGCCACCAGCAGCCGCGGCTCTGGGGCCAACGTCCTGACTTTC | TRBJ2-6 | 15 | TRBV15 | NA | NA
CASSAGTGRGEKLFF | TGTGCCAGCAGCGCCGGGACAGGTCGAGGTGAAAAACTGTTTTTT | TRBJ1-4 | 15 | TRBV7-9 | NA | TRBD1
CASSPAGETQYF | TGTGCCAGCAGTCCGGCCGGGGAGACCCAGTACTTC | TRBJ2-5 | 12 | TRBV28 | NA | NA
CASMRNLNTEAFF | TGTGCCAGTATGCGGAACTTGAACACTGAAGCTTTCTTT | TRBJ1-1 | 13 | TRBV19 | NA | NA
CASSPGQGYNSPLHF | TGTGCCAGCAGCCCGGGACAGGGTTATAATTCACCCCTCCACTTT | TRBJ1-6 | 15 | TRBV7-2 | NA | TRBD1
CASSYSEVTEAFF | TGTGCCAGCAGTTACTCTGAGGTCACTGAAGCTTTCTTT | TRBJ1-1 | 13 | TRBV6-4 | NA | NA
CASRRQARTGELFF | TGTGCCAGCAGGAGACAGGCGAGGACCGGGGAGCTGTTTTTT | TRBJ2-2 | 14 | TRBV6-6 | NA | NA
CASRKGQGGDTQYF | TGCGCCAGCAGAAAGGGACAGGGTGGAGATACGCAGTATTTT | TRBJ2-3 | 14 | TRBV5-1 | NA | TRBD1
CASSQEYRGPTEAFF | TGTGCCAGCAGCCAAGAGTACAGGGGGCCCACTGAAGCTTTCTTT | TRBJ1-1 | 15 | TRBV4-2 | NA | TRBD1
CASSSNRGDGYTF | TGTGCCAGCAGCTCCAACAGGGGAGATGGCTACACCTTC | TRBJ1-2 | 13 | TRBV7-2 | NA | TRBD1
CASSLEGDGANVLTF | TGTGCCAGCAGCTTGGAGGGGGATGGGGCCAACGTCCTGACTTTC | TRBJ2-6 | 15 | TRBV5-4 | NA | NA
CASRNRGSGANVLTF | TGTGCCAGCAGGAATAGGGGCTCTGGGGCCAACGTCCTGACTTTC | TRBJ2-6 | 15 | TRBV5-5 | NA | NA
CASSPSSGSYNEQFF | TGCGCCAGCAGCCCAAGTTCGGGCTCCTACAATGAGCAGTTCTTC | TRBJ2-1 | 15 | TRBV4-1 | NA | NA
CAISGTEASGGQRETQYF | TGTGCCATCAGTGGGACTGAGGCTAGCGGGGGGCAAAGAGAGACCCAGTACTTC | TRBJ2-5 | 18 | TRBV10-3 | NA | TRBD2
CASSLIGTYNSYEQYF | TGTGCCAGCAGCTTAATAGGGACTTACAACTCCTACGAGCAGTACTTC | TRBJ2-7 | 16 | TRBV7-9 | once | NA
CASSQDFGSGGGETQYF | TGCGCCAGCAGCCAAGATTTTGGTAGCGGGGGCGGGGAGACCCAGTACTTC | TRBJ2-5 | 17 | TRBV4-3 | NA | TRBD2
CASSLGLADPDTQYF | TGCGCCAGCAGCTTGGGCCTAGCGGATCCAGATACGCAGTATTTT | TRBJ2-3 | 15 | TRBV5-1 | NA | TRBD2
CASIQVGNTEAFF | TGTGCCAGCATTCAGGTCGGGAACACTGAAGCTTTCTTT | TRBJ1-1 | 13 | TRBV6-5 | NA | NA
CASSPRGASEQYF | TGTGCCAGCAGCCCCCGGGGGGCCAGCGAGCAGTACTTC | TRBJ2-7 | 13 | TRBV9 | NA | NA
CAISRGGGGPDTEAFF | TGTGCCATCAGCCGCGGCGGGGGTGGGCCTGACACTGAAGCTTTCTTT | TRBJ1-1 | 16 | TRBV10-3 | NA | NA
CASSSWTAANGYTF | TGTGCCAGCAGCTCCTGGACAGCGGCCAATGGCTACACCTTC | TRBJ1-2 | 14 | TRBV11-2 | NA | NA
CASSPPVANYGYTF | TGTGCCAGCAGCCCTCCAGTCGCCAACTATGGCTACACCTTC | TRBJ1-2 | 14 | TRBV11-3 | NA | NA
CASSISSLSGEQFF | TGTGCCAGTAGTATTTCTTCCTTATCGGGGGAGCAGTTCTTC | TRBJ2-1 | 14 | TRBV19 | NA | NA
CASSYSGGGSTEAFF | TGTGCCAGCAGTTACTCGGGAGGGGGGAGCACTGAAGCTTTCTTT | TRBJ1-1 | 15 | TRBV6-5 | NA | NA
CASRVSGTGTDTQYF | TGCGCCAGCAGAGTTTCCGGGACAGGGACAGATACGCAGTATTTT | TRBJ2-3 | 15 | TRBV5-1 | few | TRBD1
CAWSVTGRNGYTF | TGTGCCTGGAGTGTTACGGGAAGGAATGGCTACACCTTC | TRBJ1-2 | 13 | TRBV30 | NA | NA
CAITDRGTGELFF | TGTGCCATTACGGACAGGGGCACCGGGGAGCTGTTTTTT | TRBJ2-2 | 13 | TRBV10-3 | few | TRBD1
CASSPTSGDVAKNIQYF | TGTGCCAGTAGCCCGACTAGCGGGGACGTAGCCAAAAACATTCAGTACTTC | TRBJ2-4 | 17 | TRBV19 | NA | TRBD2
CASSLGLAGDTQYF | TGTGCCAGCAGCCTGGGACTAGCGGGGGATACGCAGTATTTT | TRBJ2-3 | 14 | TRBV13 | NA | TRBD2
CATAGGKNTGELFF | TGTGCCACAGCGGGGGGTAAGAACACCGGGGAGCTGTTTTTT | TRBJ2-2 | 14 | TRBV2 | NA | TRBD2
CASSVNRVGTDTQYF | TGTGCCAGCAGCGTCAACAGGGTGGGCACAGATACGCAGTATTTT | TRBJ2-3 | 15 | TRBV7-2 | NA | NA
CASSRRDRASGYTF | TGTGCCAGCAGCCGAAGGGACAGGGCGAGTGGCTACACCTTC | TRBJ1-2 | 14 | TRBV5-5 | NA | TRBD1
CASSLDREGGSNQPQHF | TGTGCCAGCAGTTTGGACAGGGAGGGGGGTAGCAATCAGCCCCAGCATTTT | TRBJ1-5 | 17 | TRBV28 | NA | TRBD1
CSAMTGRSYEQYF | TGCAGCGCCATGACAGGGCGAAGTTATGAGCAGTACTTC | TRBJ2-7 | 13 | TRBV29-1 | NA | TRBD1
CASGRRGDGYTF | TGTGCCAGCGGCAGGAGGGGCGATGGCTACACCTTC | TRBJ1-2 | 12 | TRBV28 | NA | NA
CASSPSGVWLYGYTF | TGTGCCAGCAGTCCGTCGGGGGTATGGCTCTATGGCTACACCTTC | TRBJ1-2 | 15 | TRBV6-6 | NA | NA
CASSLTRGGADTQYF | TGCGCCAGCAGCTTGACCCGGGGGGGCGCAGATACGCAGTATTTT | TRBJ2-3 | 15 | TRBV5-1 | NA | TRBD2
CASSEWSGGSDTQYF | TGTGCCAGCAGCGAGTGGAGCGGGGGCTCAGATACGCAGTATTTT | TRBJ2-3 | 15 | TRBV9 | NA | TRBD2